This TCR beta chain derives from a study of early T cells in non-severe SARS-CoV-2 infection (dated by TCRdb to the early 2020s). Notes on the research overall: Because TCR sequencing was done on bulk RNA from unsorted whole blood, the alpha and beta chains could not be paired.

Library preparation employed 5' RACE. TCRdb records NextSeq 500 as the sequencer. To correct for sequencing error and PCR bias, the TCR library protocol tagged individual cDNA molecules with unique molecular identifiers. Both TCR alpha and beta chains were sequenced, and tight co-correlation was observed between alpha and beta sequence abundances in each sample. The original methods were these. Decombinator V4 was used to annotate TCR sequences for V gene, J gene and CDR3. Expanded TCRs were defined as changing significantly between any two time points under a Poisson model with p below 0.0001. Abundances of TCRs were expressed as counts per million after normalisation to the total number of TCRs sequenced in each sample. MAIT TCRs were defined by TRAV1-2 paired with TRAJ12, TRAJ20 or TRAJ33, and iNKT TCRs by TRAV10 paired with TRAJ18. A search of VDJdb, accessed on 1 November 2021, was run for TCRs annotated to CMV, EBV and SARS-CoV-2, with TCRs annotated for multiple antigens excluded. TCRdb reprocessed the public reads (quality trimming at Q25 with fastp, clone calling with MiXCR) and kept in-frame beta chains. Entries are consolidated by CDR3 protein sequence, retaining the most common genes and DNA. The V and J calls were not made by the authors but by TCRdb's processing. This sample has about 60,000 distinct CDR3 sequences in its table, and approximately 9% of those were observed once. The top ten clonotypes cover 3% to 3.5% of the sample.

Summary of the overall study and its limitations: Matching against VDJdb was skewed toward anti-spike CD8 responses, likely underestimated virus-specific expansions, and missed private and CD4 specificities.

The study was a case-control design nested within a healthcare worker cohort in London, UK, with weekly nasopharyngeal swab PCR tests and blood sampling. Healthcare workers were enrolled in the week of the UK lockdown, from 23 to 31 March 2020, and were followed every week for up to roughly 15 weeks. Cut back by 1 base and 1 base, the V and J ends lie 9 bases apart. CDR1 and CDR2 were assigned from the germline V gene as MGHDK and SYGVNS. Including the terminal cysteine and phenylalanine, the CDR3 comprises 15 residues. CDR3 DNA is the only sequence kept; it has 45 bases, read in frame from the first base. Notes on this clonotype: The target of this receptor is not known. Qualities for individual bases were not recorded, and no much larger clone is one base off.

The rearrangement joined TRBV25-1 to TRBJ2-3; the D segment could be TRBD1, given 6 matching bases. The TCR sequence derives from an adult who was a healthcare worker with PCR-confirmed SARS-CoV-2 infection or an uninfected control (not recorded which). What was sequenced was whole blood. The CDR3 region reads CASSEWSGGTDTQYF. The nucleotides are TGTGCCAGCAGTGAATGGTCAGGGGGCACAGATACGCAGTATTTT. The full variable domain, completed from the reference TRBV25-1 and TRBJ2-3 proteins outside the CDR3, reads EADIYQTPRYLVIGTGKKITLECSQTMGHDKMYWYQQDPGMELHLIHYSYGVNSTEKGDLSSESTVSRIRTEHFPLTLESARPSHTSQYLCASSEWSGGTDTQYFGPGTRLTVL.